This entry lists 6 T cell receptor beta chains sequenced from one sample in a study of blood T cell repertoires in COVID-19. TCRdb's copy holds only in-frame clones and misses some; the assay was immunoSEQ multiplex PCR. The sample includes around 80,000 clones, 75% to 85% seen only once; the top ten take around 4.8%. The sequencing input was peripheral blood. These receptors all stem from a woman aged 70-85 years with acute or convalescent COVID-19.

This rearrangement joins TRBV6-1 to TRBJ2-7; TRBD1 agrees at 9 bases. There are 14 residues in the CDR3. V trimming: 3 bases; J trimming: 1 base; junction bases outside the gene matches: 1. The germline CDR1 and CDR2 sequences are MNHNS and SASEGT. The CDR3 DNA sequence: TGTGCCAGCAGTGAGGGGACAGGGTCCTACGAGCAGTACTTC. Its protein product is CASSEGTGSYEQYF.

V and J are TRBV27 and TRBJ1-5; TRBD1 is a possible D gene (6 bases). This CDR3 is 13 amino acids long. Germline assignment: CDR1 MNHEY and CDR2 SMNVEV (reference sequence). Trimming stripped 4 bases from V and 7 bases from J, with 11 bases between. This CDR3 reads CASSWDIEQPQHF. The CDR3 region has the DNA TGTGCCAGCAGTTGGGACATTGAACAGCCCCAGCATTTT.

The gene calls are TRBV11-3 and TRBJ2-5; TRBD2 aligns across 7 bases. The CDR3 is 15 amino acids. Germline V gene lookup returns CDR1 SGHNT and CDR2 YENEEA. J lost 5 bases, V lost 3 bases, and 9 bases had no gene match. The CDR3 is CASSFWGGSRETQYF. CDR3 sequence (DNA): TGTGCCAGCAGCTTTTGGGGAGGGAGCAGGGAGACCCAGTACTTC.

Note on this clone: One junction end disagrees with the germline gene, perhaps due to a read error. This chain joins TRBV11-2 and TRBJ2-3; perhaps TRBD1 as D (6 bases). The CDR3 is made up of 18 amino acids. CDR1 is SGHAT and CDR2 is FQNNGV in the germline V gene. The CDR3 loop reads CASSTGQTYLSITDMQYF. The CDR3 region has the DNA TGTGCCAGCAGCACAGGACAGACTTATCTCTCTATCACAGATATGCAGTATTTT.

The genes are TRBV19 and TRBJ2-3; D gene ambiguous. Germline-derived CDR1 and CDR2 are LNHDA and SQIVND (reference sequence). The CDR3 has 15 residues. Between the trimmed V and J ends, which lost 7 bases and 3 bases, there was a span of 17 bases. The CDR3 spells CASTPEASVTDTQYF. CDR3 sequence (DNA): TGTGCCAGTACTCCTGAGGCGAGTGTTACAGATACGCAGTATTTT.

The chain combines TRBV7-8 with TRBJ1-1, with 7 bases aligning to TRBD1. The junction had 9 bases not matched to a gene; V was cut back by 7 bases and J by 1 base. Germline V gives CDR1 SGHVS, CDR2 FQNEAQ. The CDR3 totals 15 residues. The CDR3 loop is CASNPPTGPNTEAFF. CDR3 nucleotides: TGTGCCAGCAACCCGCCGACAGGGCCGAACACTGAAGCTTTCTTT. Together with reference TRBV7-8 and TRBJ1-1, the CDR3 gives the full variable domain: GAGVSQSPRYKVAKRGQDVALRCDPISGHVSLFWYQQALGQGPEFLTYFQNEAQLDKSGLPSDRFFAERPEGSVSTLKIQRTQQEDSAVYLCASNPPTGPNTEAFFGQGTRLTVV.